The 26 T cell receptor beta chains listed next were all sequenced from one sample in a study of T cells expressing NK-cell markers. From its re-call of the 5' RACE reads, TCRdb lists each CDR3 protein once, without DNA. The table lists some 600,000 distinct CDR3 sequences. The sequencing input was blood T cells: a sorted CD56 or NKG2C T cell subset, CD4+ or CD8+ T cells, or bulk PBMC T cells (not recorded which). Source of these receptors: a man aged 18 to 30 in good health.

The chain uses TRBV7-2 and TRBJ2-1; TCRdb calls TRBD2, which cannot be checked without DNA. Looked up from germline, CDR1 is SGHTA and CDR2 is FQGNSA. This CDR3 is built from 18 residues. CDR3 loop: CASSLALPGTSGSNEQFF.

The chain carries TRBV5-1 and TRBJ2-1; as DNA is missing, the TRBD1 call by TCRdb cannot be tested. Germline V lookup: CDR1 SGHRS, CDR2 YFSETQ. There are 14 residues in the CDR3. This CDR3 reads CASSLLKRGNEQFF.

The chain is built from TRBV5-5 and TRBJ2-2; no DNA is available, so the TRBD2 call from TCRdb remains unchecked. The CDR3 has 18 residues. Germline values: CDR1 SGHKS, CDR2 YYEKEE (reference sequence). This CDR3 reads CASSFRRRGTASTGELFF.

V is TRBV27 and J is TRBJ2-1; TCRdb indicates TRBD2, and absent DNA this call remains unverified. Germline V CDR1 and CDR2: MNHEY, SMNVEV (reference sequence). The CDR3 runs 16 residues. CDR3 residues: CASSLPQRGLNNEQFF.

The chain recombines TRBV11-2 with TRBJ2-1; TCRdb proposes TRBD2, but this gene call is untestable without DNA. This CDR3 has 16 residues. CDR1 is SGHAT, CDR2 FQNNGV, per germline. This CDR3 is CASSFGSLGFYNEQFF.

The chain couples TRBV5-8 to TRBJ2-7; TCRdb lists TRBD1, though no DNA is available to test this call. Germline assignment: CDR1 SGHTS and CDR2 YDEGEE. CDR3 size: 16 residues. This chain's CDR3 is CASSATRQSTSYEQYF.

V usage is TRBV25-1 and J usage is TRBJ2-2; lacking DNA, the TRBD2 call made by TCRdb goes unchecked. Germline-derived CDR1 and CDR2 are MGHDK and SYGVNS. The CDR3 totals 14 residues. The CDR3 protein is CASSASLVAGELFF.

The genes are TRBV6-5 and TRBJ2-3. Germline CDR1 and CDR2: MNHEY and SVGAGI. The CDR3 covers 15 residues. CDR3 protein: CASRPSGYNTDTQYF.

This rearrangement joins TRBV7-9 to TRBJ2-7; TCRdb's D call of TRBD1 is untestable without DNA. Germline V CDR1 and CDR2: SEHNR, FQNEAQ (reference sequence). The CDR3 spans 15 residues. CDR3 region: CASSSLDVSPGEQYF.

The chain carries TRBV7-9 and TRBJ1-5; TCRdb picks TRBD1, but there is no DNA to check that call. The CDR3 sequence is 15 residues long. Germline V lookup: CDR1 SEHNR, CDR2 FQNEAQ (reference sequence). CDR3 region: CASSQTGGGRQPQHF.

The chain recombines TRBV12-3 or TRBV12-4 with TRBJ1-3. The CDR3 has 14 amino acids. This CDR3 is CASSLLVSGNTIYF.

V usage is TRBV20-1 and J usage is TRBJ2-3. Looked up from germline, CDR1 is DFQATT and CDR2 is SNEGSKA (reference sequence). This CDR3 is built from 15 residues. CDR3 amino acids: CSAREASTFTDTQYF.

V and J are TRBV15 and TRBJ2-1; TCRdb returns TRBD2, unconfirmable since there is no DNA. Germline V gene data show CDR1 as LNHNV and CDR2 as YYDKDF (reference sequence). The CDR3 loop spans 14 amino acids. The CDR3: CATSRAAGELEQFF.

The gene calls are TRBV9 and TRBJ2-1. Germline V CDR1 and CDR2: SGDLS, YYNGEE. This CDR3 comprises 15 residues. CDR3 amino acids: CASSVSLLGSYEQFF. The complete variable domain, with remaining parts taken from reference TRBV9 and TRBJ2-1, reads DSGVTQTPKHLITATGQRVTLRCSPRSGDLSVYWYQQSLDQGLQFLIQYYNGEERAKGNILERFSAQQFPDLHSELNLSSLELGDSALYFCASSVSLLGSYEQFFGPGTRLTVL.

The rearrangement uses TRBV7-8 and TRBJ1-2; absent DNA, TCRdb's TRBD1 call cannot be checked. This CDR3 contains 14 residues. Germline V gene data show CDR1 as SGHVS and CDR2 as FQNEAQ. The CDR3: CASSGGGQGSGYTF.

The CDR3 sequence is CRGDGPVWETQYF. The V gene is TRBV20-1, the J gene TRBJ2-5; TCRdb designates TRBD2, a call that cannot be tested without DNA. CDR3 length: 13 amino acids. Germline V gives CDR1 DFQATT, CDR2 SNEGSKA (reference sequence).

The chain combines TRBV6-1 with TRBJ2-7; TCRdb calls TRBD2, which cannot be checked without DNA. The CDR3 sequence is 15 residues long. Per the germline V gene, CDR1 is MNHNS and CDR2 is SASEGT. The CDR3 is CASRPDGTTYYEQYF.

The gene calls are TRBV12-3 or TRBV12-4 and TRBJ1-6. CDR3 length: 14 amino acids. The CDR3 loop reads CASSGGMDNSPLHF.

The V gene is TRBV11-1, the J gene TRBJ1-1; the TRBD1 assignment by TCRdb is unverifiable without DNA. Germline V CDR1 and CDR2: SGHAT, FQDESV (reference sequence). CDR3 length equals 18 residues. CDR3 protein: CASSLAMTRDRGNTEAFF.

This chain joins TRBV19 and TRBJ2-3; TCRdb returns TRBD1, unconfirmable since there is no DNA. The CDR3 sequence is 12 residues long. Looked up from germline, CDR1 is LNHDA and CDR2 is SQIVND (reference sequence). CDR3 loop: CASSIARGTQYF.

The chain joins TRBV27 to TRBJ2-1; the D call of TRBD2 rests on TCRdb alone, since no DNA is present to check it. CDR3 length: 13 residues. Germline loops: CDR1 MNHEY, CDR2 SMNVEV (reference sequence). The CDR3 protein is CATSLAENNEQFF.

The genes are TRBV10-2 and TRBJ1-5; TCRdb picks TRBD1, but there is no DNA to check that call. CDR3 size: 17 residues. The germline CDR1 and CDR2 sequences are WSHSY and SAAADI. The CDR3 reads CASSDWTGGYSNQPQHF.

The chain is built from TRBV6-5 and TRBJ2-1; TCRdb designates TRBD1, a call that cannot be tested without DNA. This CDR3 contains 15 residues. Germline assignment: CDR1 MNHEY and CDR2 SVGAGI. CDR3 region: CASSYPGQGDNEQFF.

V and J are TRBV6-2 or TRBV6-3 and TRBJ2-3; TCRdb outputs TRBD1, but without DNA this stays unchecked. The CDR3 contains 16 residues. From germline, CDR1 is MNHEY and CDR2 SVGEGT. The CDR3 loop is CASSYSMDTITDTQYF.

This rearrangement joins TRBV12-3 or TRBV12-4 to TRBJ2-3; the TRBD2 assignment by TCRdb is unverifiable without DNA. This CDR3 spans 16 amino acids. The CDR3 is CASRGEGGPSTDTQYF.

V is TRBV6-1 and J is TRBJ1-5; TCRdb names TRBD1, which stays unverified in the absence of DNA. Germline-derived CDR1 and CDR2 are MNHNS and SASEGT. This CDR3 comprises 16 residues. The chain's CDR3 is CASRSPPGSSNQPQHF.